This T cell receptor beta chain was recovered during a study of identical twins. Whole-study results and caveats: Beta out-of-frame sequences showed weaker excess twin sharing. Insertion counts were lower in abundant cord blood beta clonotypes, a trend that memory repertoires did not show.

This clonotype was counted many times. What it binds is not known. Only healthy Caucasians were enrolled as donors. Unique molecular identifiers were present on the cDNA, and a universal primer site came from template switching. TCRdb redid the calling of the 5' RACE reads with MiXCR, one entry per CDR3 protein. The profile shows 200,000 to 300,000 distinct CDR3 sequences, 8% to 11% of them singletons. Germline V gene sequence: CDR1 SQVTM, CDR2 ANQGSEA. Trimming left V 4 bases short and J 5 bases short, with 19 bases between. The CDR3 is 15 residues long. The chain employs TRBV29-1 and TRBJ2-3, with D perhaps matching TRBD1 (6 bases). This TCR came from a man aged 45 to 65 in good health. Sequenced sample: memory T cells sorted from blood. The CDR3: CSVVPRDKGQDTQYF. The CDR3 nucleotides read TGCAGCGTTGTTCCTCGGGACAAAGGACAAGATACGCAGTATTTT.